Below are 29 T cell receptor beta chains sequenced from a single sample in a study of beta chain features in type 1 diabetes. cDNA synthesis used the whole RNA isolate, giving expressed TCRB sequences. The method was immunoSEQ multiplex PCR; TCRdb's version includes in-frame clones alone and lacks a portion of them. In the table there are 300,000 to 350,000 clones, 12% to 15% of which are singletons. Material for sequencing was central memory CD4+ T cells from blood. These receptors were obtained from a man aged 25-45 years in good health.

The chain recombines TRBV30 with TRBJ2-2; D is unresolved. The germline V and J ends were trimmed by 1 base and 6 bases, with 18 bases remaining between them. The CDR3 is 16 amino acids. Germline V CDR1 and CDR2: GTSNPN, SVGIG (reference sequence). CDR3 region: CAWSAGVGWMAGELFF. CDR3 in DNA: TGTGCCTGGAGTGCGGGCGTGGGGTGGATGGCCGGGGAGCTGTTTTTT. Full variable domain (remainder filled in from reference TRBV30 and TRBJ2-2): SQTIHQWPATLVQPVGSPLSLECTVEGTSNPNLYWYRQAAGRGLQLLFYSVGIGQISSEVPQNLSASRPQDRQFILSSKKLLLSDSGFYLCAWSAGVGWMAGELFFGEGSRLTVL.

This clone was detected a few times. This CDR3 is CASSQGPGTETYEQYF. The CDR3 DNA sequence: TGCGCCAGCAGCCAGGGACCCGGGACGGAGACCTACGAGCAGTACTTC. The V call is TRBV4-1, the J call TRBJ2-7; possibly TRBD1 or TRBD2 for D (5 bases each). The CDR3 has 16 residues. Germline assignment: CDR1 MGHRA and CDR2 YSYEKL. Trimming removed 3 bases from V and 2 bases from J, with 17 bases in between.

This clone was seen a few times. The V and J genes are TRBV4-3 and TRBJ2-3; D might be TRBD2 (6 bases). Germline CDR1 is LGHNA and CDR2 is YSLEER. The ends were cut back, 5 bases at V and 1 base at J, with 22 bases in the middle. The CDR3 runs to 18 residues. CDR3 residues: CASSSELAVAGRTDTQYF. The CDR3 region has the DNA TGCGCCAGCAGCTCTGAATTAGCGGTGGCGGGCCGCACAGATACGCAGTATTTT.

As concerns this clone: Other DNA sequences of this sample code for an identical CDR3. This rearrangement joins TRBV4-3 to TRBJ2-3, with 8 nucleotides matching TRBD2. CDR3 length: 14 amino acids. Germline V gene lookup returns CDR1 LGHNA and CDR2 YSLEER. V trimming: 4 bases; J trimming: 6 bases; junction bases outside the gene matches: 6. In nucleotides, the CDR3 is TGCGCCAGCAGCCCCGGGGGGGCGGGCGATACGCAGTATTTT. It codes for CASSPGGAGDTQYF.

The rearrangement joins TRBV25-1 to TRBJ2-5, with unresolved D. The CDR3 loop spans 14 amino acids. V was pared by 3 bases and J by 7 bases, with 15 bases between. Germline lookup yields CDR1 MGHDK and CDR2 SYGVNS. CDR3 DNA: TGTGCCAGCAGTGACCCCCGGACCACCCGGACCCAGTACTTC. It translates to CASSDPRTTRTQYF.

This clone has just a few counts. The CDR3 bases are TGTGCCAGCAGCTTAACCGGAGACACCATATATTTT. Translated: CASSLTGDTIYF. The V call is TRBV7-3, the J call TRBJ1-3, with unresolved D. Between the trimmed V and J ends, which lost 0 bases and 8 bases, there was a span of 5 bases. The CDR3 spans 12 residues. Germline V gene lookup returns CDR1 SGHTA and CDR2 FQGTGA.

This rearrangement joins TRBV5-1 to TRBJ1-1; unclear D gene. The CDR3 loop spans 14 amino acids. The V and J ends lost 4 bases and 2 bases respectively, with 12 bases between them. CDR1 is SGHRS and CDR2 is YFSETQ in the germline V gene. The CDR3 loop reads CASSPTLRNTEAFF. CDR3 in DNA: TGCGCCAGCAGCCCTACACTCCGTAACACTGAAGCTTTCTTT.

J is TRBJ1-2 and V is TRBV2; no definite D call. From germline, CDR1 is SNHLY and CDR2 FYNNEI. Trimming cost V 11 bases and J 2 bases, with 18 bases left between them. This CDR3 has 14 residues. Here the CDR3 reads CAGSWAVPNYGYTF. CDR3 coding DNA: TGTGCCGGAAGTTGGGCAGTACCGAACTATGGCTACACCTTC.

The CDR3 nucleotides are TGTGCCAGCAGGGGTGTAGATACGCAGTATTTT. Translation: CASRGVDTQYF. The rearrangement joins TRBV7-2 to TRBJ2-3; D is uncertain. The CDR3 covers 11 residues. The V and J ends lost 6 bases and 5 bases respectively, with 6 bases between them. Germline CDR1 and CDR2: SGHTA and FQGNSA.

This clone was seen once. The chain combines TRBV9 with TRBJ1-2; TRBD1 aligns across 10 bases. The CDR3 loop spans 14 amino acids. The V gene's germline CDR1 is SGDLS and CDR2 YYNGEE. Trimming removed 7 bases from V and 4 bases from J; junction bases left unmatched: 7. This CDR3 reads CASDSTGGFYGYTF. CDR3 sequence (DNA): TGTGCCAGCGACTCGACAGGGGGCTTCTATGGCTACACCTTC.

The CDR3 sequence is CASSPKSQGSYNEQFF. The CDR3 DNA reads as TGTGCCAGCAGCCCTAAAAGCCAGGGCTCCTACAATGAGCAGTTCTTC. The chain recombines TRBV9 with TRBJ2-1, with D maybe TRBD1 (5 bases). The CDR3 sequence is 16 residues long. From germline, CDR1 is SGDLS and CDR2 YYNGEE. Trimming removed 4 bases at V and 0 bases at J, with 14 bases between.

This chain uses TRBV28 with TRBJ2-3, with 12 bases identical to TRBD2. V shed 3 bases and J 5 bases; nucleotides not matched to a gene: 6. The germline gives CDR1 MDHEN, CDR2 SYDVKM. The CDR3 covers 16 residues. In DNA form, the CDR3 reads TGTGCCAGCAGTTTCCCGCTAGCGGGGGGGGGAGATACGCAGTATTTT. Protein: CASSFPLAGGGDTQYF. Based on the CDR3 plus reference TRBV28 and TRBJ2-3, the full variable domain is DVKVTQSSRYLVKRTGEKVFLECVQDMDHENMFWYRQDPGLGLRLIYFSYDVKMKEKGDIPEGYSVSREKKERFSLILESASTNQTSMYLCASSFPLAGGGDTQYFGPGTRLTVL.

The chain recombines TRBV6-6 with TRBJ2-1; 9 bases fit TRBD2. The CDR3 spans 15 residues. The germline V gene encodes CDR1 MNHNY and CDR2 SVGAGI (reference sequence). V lost 4 bases, J lost 6 bases, and 7 bases stayed unmatched. CDR3 loop: CASSSRGGFPNEQFF. CDR3 DNA: TGTGCCAGCAGTTCGCGGGGGGGATTCCCCAATGAGCAGTTCTTC.

V usage is TRBV6-1 and J usage is TRBJ1-1; no clear D. Germline CDR1 MNHNS, CDR2 SASEGT. CDR3 length equals 14 residues. V was shortened by 4 bases and J by 3 bases, with 12 bases between the two germline ends. CDR3: CASSGGGWYTEAFF. CDR3 DNA sequence: TGTGCCAGCAGTGGGGGAGGCTGGTACACTGAAGCTTTCTTT.

The rearrangement joins TRBV7-6 to TRBJ2-3; D is uncertain. Per the germline V gene, CDR1 is SGHVS and CDR2 is FNYEAQ. The CDR3 consists of 16 residues. The V end was cut by 3 bases, the J end by 0 bases, with 13 bases between. The CDR3 nucleotides are TGTGCCAGCAGCTTCAACAGAGCCTTTAGCACAGATACGCAGTATTTT. Amino acid sequence: CASSFNRAFSTDTQYF.

This clone was detected many times. The chain recombines TRBV6-5 with TRBJ2-2, with 8 bases fitting TRBD1. The CDR3 runs to 14 residues. Germline CDR1 MNHEY, CDR2 SVGAGI. The V and J ends lost 5 bases and 3 bases, in that order; junction bases with no gene match: 2. The CDR3 nucleotides read TGTGCCAGCAGTCTGGACAGGGACACCGGGGAGCTGTTTTTT. Protein product: CASSLDRDTGELFF.

The table lists this clone with a few counts. The chain links TRBV18 to TRBJ2-1, with D possibly being TRBD1 or TRBD2 (7 bases each). Germline V gene lookup returns CDR1 KGHSH and CDR2 LQKENI. The CDR3 contains 15 residues. The ends were cut back, 2 bases at V and 4 bases at J, with 12 bases in the middle. CDR3 sequence reads: CASSPRQGGYNEQFF. CDR3 DNA: TGTGCCAGCTCACCAAGACAGGGAGGGTACAATGAGCAGTTCTTC. The variable domain in full, completed from reference TRBV18 and TRBJ2-1, reads NAGVMQNPRHLVRRRGQEARLRCSPMKGHSHVYWYRQLPEEGLKFMVYLQKENIIDESGMPKERFSAEFPKEGPSILRIQQVVRGDSAAYFCASSPRQGGYNEQFFGPGTRLTVL.

The V call is TRBV6-1, the J call TRBJ1-2; weak D call: TRBD1 (5 bases). Germline CDR1 and CDR2: MNHNS and SASEGT. V gave up 6 bases and J gave up 9 bases, with 17 bases separating them. The CDR3 runs to 13 residues. CDR3 sequence (DNA): TGTGCCAGCAGGAATACGTTGTCAGGGAGCTACACCTTC. Translating gives CASRNTLSGSYTF.

V and J are TRBV6-1 and TRBJ1-1; weak D call: TRBD1 (6 bases). Germline V gives CDR1 MNHNS, CDR2 SASEGT. Trimming pared 10 bases from V and 8 bases from J, leaving 17 bases between. The CDR3 loop spans 12 amino acids. CDR3 region: CATALQGTEAFF. The CDR3 DNA reads TGTGCCACGGCGCTACAGGGTACCGAAGCTTTCTTT.

This clone was seen a single time. Sequence at one end of the junction differs from germline and may be a read error. The chain joins TRBV25-1 to TRBJ1-3, with D perhaps matching TRBD1 (5 bases). The germline V gene has CDR1 MGHDK and CDR2 SYGVNS. The CDR3 length is 13 residues. The DNA of the CDR3 is TGTGCCAGCCAACGGGGGACTGGAAACACCACATATTTT. It specifies CASQRGTGNTTYF.

Regarding this clone: At one boundary the junction diverges from the germline segment, which might be a read error. For the CDR3, the DNA is TGTGCCAGCTCCCCTGGACAGGGGGCGTTTTCCTTC. This gives the protein CASSPGQGAFSF. The chain combines TRBV18 with TRBJ1-2, with 11 bases lining up with TRBD1. Germline V gene lookup returns CDR1 KGHSH and CDR2 LQKENI. The CDR3 loop spans 12 amino acids.

This clone was counted between two and nine times. The chain recombines TRBV4-1 with TRBJ2-7; 7 nucleotides match TRBD1. The germline V gene encodes CDR1 MGHRA and CDR2 YSYEKL. This CDR3 is built from 16 residues. V was pared by 4 bases and J by 2 bases, with 11 bases of the junction left unmatched. This CDR3 reads CASSLGIGQAAYEQYF. The CDR3 DNA reads as TGCGCCAGCAGCCTAGGGATCGGACAGGCCGCCTACGAGCAGTACTTC.

J is TRBJ1-3 and V is TRBV28, with D maybe TRBD1 (6 bases). The CDR3 loop spans 18 amino acids. Per germline, CDR1 MDHEN and CDR2 SYDVKM. Trimming removed 6 bases from V and 0 bases from J, with 21 bases in between. CDR3 protein: CASSSRQARFLSGNTIYF. The CDR3 bases are TGTGCCAGCAGCTCCCGACAGGCACGGTTCCTCTCTGGAAACACCATATATTTT.

This clone was picked up a small number of times. The chain carries TRBV5-5 and TRBJ2-1; D is uncertain. V lost 4 bases and J lost 7, with 12 bases in between. The CDR3 sequence is 13 residues long. Germline values: CDR1 SGHKS, CDR2 YYEKEE (reference sequence). For the CDR3, the DNA is TGTGCCAGCAGCCCAGGAGTAGGAAATGAGCAGTTCTTC. This translates into CASSPGVGNEQFF.

V and J are TRBV5-8 and TRBJ1-4; 9 bases are a match to TRBD1. The CDR3 runs to 14 residues. Looked up from germline, CDR1 is SGHTS and CDR2 is YDEGEE. V lost 4 bases to trimming and J lost 8 bases; unmatched junction nucleotides: 6. CDR3 sequence: CASSPRTGDEKLFF. The CDR3 DNA is TGTGCCAGCAGCCCACGGACAGGGGACGAAAAACTGTTTTTT.

This clone occurred many times. This chain connects TRBV29-1 to TRBJ1-1; D not resolved. This CDR3 has 12 residues. V gave up 1 base and J gave up 1 base, with 4 bases separating them. CDR1 and CDR2 from the germline V gene are SQVTM and ANQGSEA. The CDR3: CSVEAQNTEAFF. CDR3 in DNA: TGCAGCGTTGAAGCCCAGAACACTGAAGCTTTCTTT.

Only a few counts were recorded for this clone. This chain uses TRBV19 with TRBJ2-1, with 11 bases fitting TRBD2. The trim removed 10 bases at V and 4 bases at J, leaving 6 bases unmatched. This CDR3 has 14 residues. The germline CDR1 and CDR2 sequences are LNHDA and SQIVND (reference sequence). The CDR3 protein is CATTSSGRYNEQFF. CDR3 coding DNA: TGTGCCACCACTTCTAGCGGGAGGTACAATGAGCAGTTCTTC.

This clone has a handful of counts. J is TRBJ1-2 and V is TRBV2; D unclear. Trimming removed 5 bases at V and 4 bases at J, with 17 bases between. This CDR3 region has 15 residues. Per the germline V gene, CDR1 is SNHLY and CDR2 is FYNNEI. The CDR3 nucleotides read TGTGCCAGCAGTAAACCCGGGGATGGTGGCTATGGCTACACCTTC. It translates to CASSKPGDGGYGYTF.

On this clone itself: The same CDR3 can be traced to other DNA sequences in this sample. CDR3 sequence: CASAGGNQPQHF. CDR3 nucleotide sequence: TGTGCCAGTGCGGGTGGCAATCAGCCCCAGCATTTT. The chain links TRBV6-1 to TRBJ1-5; D not resolved. V was cut by 9 bases and J by 2 bases, with 8 bases left in between. This CDR3 contains 12 residues. Germline lookup yields CDR1 MNHNS and CDR2 SASEGT.